The 18 T cell receptor beta chains below all came from one sample that was sequenced in a study of shared clonotypes between healthy human individuals. Some clones are missing from TCRdb's copy, which holds only in-frame ones; the method was immunoSEQ multiplex PCR. The data contain 150,000 to 200,000 clones, around 63% of them singletons. Sequenced input: memory CD4+ T cells sorted from blood. Subset denoted: CD45RA-negative fraction. These receptors were taken from a man younger than 45 in good health.

This clone showed up just a few times. The rearrangement uses TRBV7-9 and TRBJ2-7; D is perhaps TRBD2 (6 bases). This CDR3 is 13 amino acids long. Germline V gives CDR1 SEHNR, CDR2 FQNEAQ (reference sequence). V was trimmed by 3 bases and J by 5 bases, leaving 11 bases between them. CDR3 coding DNA: TGTGCCAGCAGCTTCTCGGGAGCTGACGAGCAGTACTTC. Translating gives CASSFSGADEQYF.

This chain connects TRBV5-8 to TRBJ2-1, with 9 bases lining up with TRBD1. Unmatched junction bases numbered 10, after V lost 2 bases and J lost 10 bases. The CDR3 is 15 residues long. Looked up from germline, CDR1 is SGHTS and CDR2 is YDEGEE. CDR3 in DNA: TGTGCCAGCAGCTTCACGGGACAGGGTGTACGAGAGCAGTTCTTC. This codes for CASSFTGQGVREQFF.

The genes are TRBV29-1 and TRBJ1-1; 8 nucleotides match TRBD1. The CDR3 contains 12 residues. The J segment lost 5 bases and the V segment lost 6 bases, leaving 5 bases of the junction unmatched. The germline V gene encodes CDR1 SQVTM and CDR2 ANQGSEA. CDR3 sequence reads: CSVGTGQTEAFF. CDR3 DNA: TGCAGCGTCGGGACAGGACAAACTGAAGCTTTCTTT.

This clone was observed a few times. This chain uses TRBV27 with TRBJ1-1; 7 positions agree with TRBD1. This CDR3 has 17 residues. The trim removed 3 bases at V and 0 bases at J, leaving 10 bases unmatched. Germline CDR1 and CDR2: MNHEY and SMNVEV (reference sequence). The CDR3, as DNA: TGTGCCAGCAGTTTTTGGGGTGCAGGGGGGATGAACACTGAAGCTTTCTTT. It codes for CASSFWGAGGMNTEAFF.

The DNA for the CDR3 is TGTGCCAGCAGTGAAGGCAGGAACACTGAAGCTTTCTTT. It specifies CASSEGRNTEAFF. The rearrangement links TRBV2 to TRBJ1-1; no definite D call. Germline V gene lookup returns CDR1 SNHLY and CDR2 FYNNEI. Trimming removed 1 base at V and 1 base at J, with 4 bases between. The CDR3 loop spans 13 amino acids.

The rearrangement joins TRBV28 to TRBJ1-1; D remains ambiguous. Per the germline V gene, CDR1 is MDHEN and CDR2 is SYDVKM. The CDR3 runs 12 residues. Trimming cost V 6 bases and J 3 bases, with 8 bases left between them. The CDR3 DNA sequence: TGTGCCAGCAGCCTTCGCCACACTGAAGCTTTCTTT. Its translation: CASSLRHTEAFF.

The chain uses TRBV7-8 and TRBJ2-7, with TRBD2 as a possible D gene (6 bases). From germline, CDR1 is SGHVS and CDR2 FQNEAQ. Trimming pared 2 bases from V and 4 bases from J, leaving 12 bases between. The CDR3 is 14 residues long. The CDR3 bases are TGTGCCAGCAGCTTAAGGAGGGAACGTTACGAGCAGTACTTC. Amino acids: CASSLRRERYEQYF.

This clone was seen more than once but under ten times. This chain joins TRBV6-1 and TRBJ1-5; TRBD1 is a possible D gene (5 bases). The CDR3 totals 15 residues. Per germline, CDR1 MNHNS and CDR2 SASEGT. V gave up 3 bases and J gave up 0 bases, with 9 bases separating them. CDR3 residues: CASSDVRVSNQPQHF. The CDR3 DNA is TGTGCCAGCAGTGACGTCAGGGTTAGCAATCAGCCCCAGCATTTT.

This chain links TRBV9 with TRBJ1-5, with 9 bases that match TRBD1. The length of the CDR3 is 15 residues. The J segment lost 5 bases and the V segment lost 4 bases, leaving 7 bases of the junction unmatched. CDR1 SGDLS and CDR2 YYNGEE come from the germline V gene. The CDR3 nucleotides are TGTGCCAGCAGCACCGGGACAGGGCCAGATCAGCCCCAGCATTTT. This gives the protein CASSTGTGPDQPQHF.

The V gene is TRBV5-1, the J gene TRBJ2-3; a weak D match, TRBD2 (5 bases). V lost 7 bases and J 2 bases, leaving 17 bases between the germline ends. Germline CDR1 is SGHRS and CDR2 is YFSETQ. The CDR3 contains 15 residues. CDR3 DNA sequence: TGCGCCAGCGGTCTGAGAGGGCCTGACACAGATACGCAGTATTTT. Its protein is CASGLRGPDTDTQYF.

This clone was recorded many times. The sample holds other DNA sequences that translate to the same CDR3. V is TRBV27 and J is TRBJ2-3, with D possibly being TRBD1 (6 bases). The CDR3 runs 14 residues. With 7 bases removed from V and 3 bases from J, the gap between germline ends came to 14 bases. In germline, CDR1 is MNHEY, CDR2 SMNVEV (reference sequence). CDR3 region: CASTRDRTTDTQYF. The CDR3 bases are TGTGCCAGCACCCGTGACAGGACTACAGATACGCAGTATTTT.

This chain links TRBV7-2 with TRBJ2-1, with TRBD2 matching over 8 bases. Germline V lookup: CDR1 SGHTA, CDR2 FQGNSA. After removal of 5 bases from V and 6 bases from J, the junction contained 9 bases not matched to a gene. The CDR3 is made up of 15 amino acids. Written as DNA, the CDR3 is TGTGCCAGCAGCCGAGCGGGAGTAACCCCCAATGAGCAGTTCTTC. Amino acids: CASSRAGVTPNEQFF.

The chain carries TRBV5-1 and TRBJ2-3; 7 nucleotides agree with TRBD1. This CDR3 comprises 15 residues. With V trimmed by 3 bases and J by 1 base, 5 bases remained unmatched. Per the germline V gene, CDR1 is SGHRS and CDR2 is YFSETQ. The CDR3 DNA is TGCGCCAGCAGCTCAGGGACAGCCCGCACAGATACGCAGTATTTT. Translation gives CASSSGTARTDTQYF.

The chain is built from TRBV6-5 and TRBJ1-4; D gene unclear. Trimming pared 5 bases from V and 7 bases from J, leaving 11 bases between. The CDR3 is 13 residues long. Germline V lookup: CDR1 MNHEY, CDR2 SVGAGI. CDR3 in DNA: TGTGCCAGCAGTCCGCTATCAGGTGAAAAACTGTTTTTT. The encoded protein is CASSPLSGEKLFF.

This chain uses TRBV7-2 with TRBJ2-4, with a weak D call TRBD2 (5 bases). CDR3 size: 16 residues. Germline V gene data show CDR1 as SGHTA and CDR2 as FQGNSA. Deletions cut 5 bases from V and 0 bases from J, with 14 bases between. CDR3 coding DNA: TGTGCCAGCAGCCCTCCGGGGAATCTAGCCAAAAACATTCAGTACTTC. The encoded protein is CASSPPGNLAKNIQYF. Combining the CDR3 with reference TRBV7-2 and TRBJ2-4 gives the whole variable domain GAGVSQSPSNKVTEKGKDVELRCDPISGHTALYWYRQSLGQGLEFLIYFQGNSAPDKSGLPSDRFSAERTGGSVSTLTIQRTQQEDSAVYLCASSPPGNLAKNIQYFGAGTRLSVL.

This clone was picked up a small number of times. V is TRBV5-1 and J is TRBJ1-4, with D uncertain. Germline V gives CDR1 SGHRS, CDR2 YFSETQ. V was cut by 1 base and J by 1 base, with 5 bases left in between. The CDR3 covers 14 residues. The CDR3, as DNA: TGCGCCAGCAGCTTGAGTCTAACTAATGAAAAACTGTTTTTT. Its protein is CASSLSLTNEKLFF.

The V gene is TRBV5-6, the J gene TRBJ2-5; D might be TRBD1 or TRBD2, each matching 7 bases. The V and J ends lost 3 bases and 5 bases respectively, with 11 bases between them. The CDR3 is made up of 13 amino acids. The germline V gene encodes CDR1 SGHDT and CDR2 YYEEEE. In nucleotides, the CDR3 is TGTGCCAGCAGCTCCCAGGGGGGGGAGACCCAGTACTTC. This translates into CASSSQGGETQYF.

This sequence joins TRBV5-1 and TRBJ1-2; 8 bases are shared with TRBD1. The germline V gene has CDR1 SGHRS and CDR2 YFSETQ. This CDR3 contains 15 residues. The trim removed 3 bases at V and 3 bases at J, leaving 7 bases unmatched. DNA of the CDR3: TGCGCCAGCAGCTCATTAGGACAGGGAGACTATGGCTACACCTTC. Its translation: CASSSLGQGDYGYTF.